This T cell receptor beta chain appears in the sequencing data of a study of T cells in Graves' hyperthyroidism and ophthalmopathy. This clonotype was seen only a few times. Its antigen is currently unknown. Using RNA transcripts as the source, TCR beta CDR3 regions were amplified. An initial round of RT-PCR targeting the TCR CDR3 relied on the HTBI primer set. TCRdb reprocessed the multiplex PCR reads via MiXCR and lists one record per CDR3 protein. The data show about 400,000 distinct CDR3 sequences, approximately 15% seen once. The length of the CDR3 is 17 residues. Trimming shortened V by 3 bases and J by 0 bases, and 17 bases separated the two germline ends. Per the germline V gene, CDR1 is SGHRS and CDR2 is YFSETQ. General study findings and limits: A model of 13 V-J features distinguished ophthalmopathy from stable hyperthyroidism.

Sequenced input: blood. The clonotype was recovered from a woman between 25 and 40 years old with Graves' hyperthyroidism. J is TRBJ2-3 and V is TRBV5-1; D is perhaps TRBD1 (6 bases). The CDR3 DNA reads TGCGCCAGCAGCTCGCAACCACAGGGTGTGAGCACAGATACGCAGTATTTT. Translating gives CASSSQPQGVSTDTQYF.